The 21 T cell receptor beta chains reported below all come from one sample, sequenced in a study of radiation and T cells in renal cell carcinoma. Assay used: immunoSEQ multiplex PCR; TCRdb lists only in-frame clones, some missing. This table holds around 130,000 clones, about 88% found once. Regarding time point: blood 2 weeks post-SBRT. The treatment is: 15 Gy SBRT to primary tumor, nephrectomy 4 weeks later. The specimen comprised blood, sampled from a patient whose treatment included radiotherapy and nephrectomy. Source of these receptors: a woman aged 70-85 years with renal cell carcinoma.

CDR3 region: CASRYRGKNTEAFF. The CDR3 bases are TGTGCCAGCAGATACAGGGGCAAGAACACTGAAGCTTTCTTT. The gene calls are TRBV6-5 and TRBJ1-1; 7 bases are a match to TRBD1. The trim removed 6 bases at V and 1 base at J, leaving 5 bases unmatched. This CDR3 has 14 amino acids. CDR1 and CDR2 (germline): MNHEY, SVGAGI.

This clone came up a few times. V gene TRBV10-3 combines with J gene TRBJ1-1, with unresolved D. The germline gives CDR1 ENHRY, CDR2 SYGVKD. The V and J ends lost 10 bases and 1 base respectively, with 10 bases between them. This CDR3 has 12 amino acids. For the CDR3, the DNA is TGTGCCAGCAAGGACGGGAACACTGAAGCTTTCTTT. The encoded protein is CASKDGNTEAFF.

This clone was counted between two and nine times. The chain links TRBV18 to TRBJ1-1, with D possibly matching TRBD1 (5 bases). V lost 5 bases, J lost 3 bases, and 10 bases lay in between. Germline V gene data show CDR1 as KGHSH and CDR2 as LQKENI. The CDR3 spans 13 residues. This chain's CDR3 is CASSDGTYTEAFF. CDR3 bases: TGTGCCAGCTCAGATGGGACGTACACTGAAGCTTTCTTT.

The chain couples TRBV27 to TRBJ1-2; 9 bases are a match to TRBD1. V lost 6 bases and J lost 6; bases outside the gene matches: 8. CDR1 MNHEY and CDR2 SMNVEV come from the germline V gene (reference sequence). This CDR3 spans 14 amino acids. CDR3 residues: CASRSLGDRDGYTF. The CDR3 DNA sequence: TGTGCCAGCAGATCCCTTGGGGACAGGGATGGCTACACCTTC.

V is TRBV5-5 and J is TRBJ2-7, with D perhaps TRBD1 (6 bases). V was cut by 3 bases and J by 4 bases, with 14 bases left in between. Germline V gives CDR1 SGHKS, CDR2 YYEKEE (reference sequence). This CDR3 comprises 14 residues. The CDR3 region has the DNA TGTGCCAGCAGCTCCTCCGGGACACAGTACGAGCAGTACTTC. This sequence encodes CASSSSGTQYEQYF.

The chain uses TRBV6-6 and TRBJ1-6; no definite D call. Looked up from germline, CDR1 is MNHNY and CDR2 is SVGAGI (reference sequence). The CDR3 extends over 14 amino acids. The V gene lost 6 bases and the J gene lost 8 bases, with 14 bases spanning the gap. CDR3 sequence: CASSSADTHSPLHF. The CDR3, as DNA: TGTGCCAGCAGCTCCGCCGACACTCATTCACCCCTCCACTTT.

The table lists this clone with a few counts. The chain combines TRBV9 with TRBJ1-1; D uncertain. The germline V and J ends were trimmed by 2 bases and 1 base, with 9 bases remaining between them. Germline CDR1 reads SGDLS; CDR2 reads YYNGEE. CDR3 size: 14 residues. CDR3 DNA: TGTGCCAGCAGCGTGGGCGTGAGGAACACTGAAGCTTTCTTT. Translation: CASSVGVRNTEAFF.

The CDR3 loop reads CASSSSGTGVAKNIQYF. The CDR3 DNA is TGTGCCAGCAGCTCGTCGGGGACAGGGGTAGCCAAAAACATTCAGTACTTC. The chain combines TRBV7-8 with TRBJ2-4, with 10 bases matching TRBD1. Germline loops: CDR1 SGHVS, CDR2 FQNEAQ. Losses at the gene ends were 4 bases for V and 0 bases for J; bases not matched to a gene: 6. CDR3 length: 17 amino acids.

The rearrangement uses TRBV5-1 and TRBJ2-3; 9 positions match TRBD1. The CDR3 is 15 residues long. V trimming: 4 bases; J trimming: 4 bases; junction bases outside the gene matches: 7. Germline CDR1 and CDR2: SGHRS and YFSETQ. CDR3 sequence: CASSEQGAGADTQYF. The CDR3 DNA sequence: TGCGCCAGCAGCGAACAGGGGGCTGGGGCAGATACGCAGTATTTT. Full variable domain (missing parts from reference TRBV5-1 and TRBJ2-3): KAGVTQTPRYLIKTRGQQVTLSCSPISGHRSVSWYQQTPGQGLQFLFEYFSETQRNKGNFPGRFSGRQFSNSRSEMNVSTLELGDSALYLCASSEQGAGADTQYFGPGTRLTVL.

This clone was found once. The V gene is TRBV7-2, the J gene TRBJ2-3, with D possibly being TRBD1 (6 bases). Germline loops: CDR1 SGHTA, CDR2 FQGNSA. The CDR3 length is 14 residues. V was pared by 5 bases and J by 6 bases, with 15 bases between. The CDR3, as DNA: TGTGCCAGCAGCGGCAGGGGAGCGCGGGATACGCAGTATTTT. It encodes CASSGRGARDTQYF.

V usage is TRBV5-1 and J usage is TRBJ2-2; a weak D match, TRBD1 (6 bases). V was trimmed by 6 bases and J by 3 bases, leaving 12 bases between them. CDR1 and CDR2 (germline): SGHRS, YFSETQ. The CDR3 consists of 14 residues. The CDR3 reads CASTFTGYTGELFF. In nucleotides, the CDR3 is TGCGCCAGCACCTTCACAGGGTACACCGGGGAGCTGTTTTTT.

Comment on this clone: Compared with germline, one end of the junction differs, possibly owing to a read error. The genes are TRBV7-2 and TRBJ2-7, with TRBD2 matching over 8 bases. The CDR3 consists of 17 residues. CDR1 and CDR2 from the germline V gene are SGHTA and FQGNSA. Here the CDR3 reads CAGSHSVAGTNSYEQYF. The CDR3 nucleotides are TGTGCCGGCAGCCACAGCGTAGCGGGGACGAACTCCTACGAGCAGTACTTC.

Worth noting for this clone: The same CDR3 can be traced to other DNA sequences in this sample. The chain employs TRBV29-1 and TRBJ1-1; D might be TRBD1 (5 bases). Per the germline V gene, CDR1 is SQVTM and CDR2 is ANQGSEA. The CDR3 covers 15 residues. Trimming removed 5 bases at V and 2 bases at J, with 18 bases between. CDR3 residues: CSVSRTPPANTEAFF. CDR3 bases: TGCAGCGTTTCTCGGACACCGCCCGCAAACACTGAAGCTTTCTTT.

The CDR3 coding sequence is TGCGCCAGCAGCCCCCGACAGGGCCAAGAGACCCAGTACTTC. This encodes CASSPRQGQETQYF. This rearrangement joins TRBV5-1 to TRBJ2-5, with 7 bases aligning to TRBD1. The CDR3 length is 14 residues. Germline CDR1 and CDR2: SGHRS and YFSETQ. With 4 bases clipped from V and 1 base from J, the junction kept 4 bases outside the gene matches.

The V call is TRBV5-5, the J call TRBJ2-1; 7 nucleotides line up with TRBD1. The length of the CDR3 is 15 residues. The trim removed 0 bases at V and 1 base at J, leaving 1 base unmatched. The germline CDR1 and CDR2 sequences are SGHKS and YYEKEE (reference sequence). The CDR3 sequence is CASSLVTGSYNEQFF. The CDR3 DNA reads TGTGCCAGCAGCTTGGTGACAGGGTCCTACAATGAGCAGTTCTTC.

This chain uses TRBV19 with TRBJ1-1, with 9 bases lining up with TRBD1. CDR1 and CDR2 from the germline V gene are LNHDA and SQIVND (reference sequence). J was trimmed by 3 bases and V by 7 bases; bases with no gene match: 15. This CDR3 contains 17 residues. Written as DNA, the CDR3 is TGTGCCAGTAATCGGGACAGGGACCGTAGATGGGACACTGAAGCTTTCTTT. Its translation is CASNRDRDRRWDTEAFF.

This chain uses TRBV11-2 with TRBJ2-7; 8 nucleotides line up with TRBD2. Germline CDR1 and CDR2: SGHAT and FQNNGV. The ends lost 3 bases at V and 4 bases at J; junction bases unmatched: 5. The CDR3 consists of 14 residues. The CDR3 region has the DNA TGTGCCAGCAGCTTGGTACGGGGGGGATACGAGCAGTACTTC. This gives the protein CASSLVRGGYEQYF.

V is TRBV6-1 and J is TRBJ2-7; TRBD1 is a possible D gene (5 bases). CDR1 is MNHNS, CDR2 SASEGT, per germline. The CDR3 extends over 12 amino acids. V was pared by 7 bases and J by 5 bases, with 12 bases between. The CDR3 region has the DNA TGTGCCAGCACCGTCGGCAGGGACGAGCAGTACTTC. Its protein is CASTVGRDEQYF.

The rearrangement uses TRBV7-6 and TRBJ2-5; no definite D call. Germline V gene data show CDR1 as SGHVS and CDR2 as FNYEAQ. CDR3 length: 12 amino acids. The V end lost 2 bases, the J end lost 6 bases, and 7 bases lay between the germline ends. The CDR3 protein is CASSLTEQTQYF. The DNA of the CDR3 is TGTGCCAGCAGCTTAACGGAGCAGACCCAGTACTTC.

This clone showed up just once. The chain has TRBV5-1 and TRBJ2-4; D is unresolved. The CDR3 is 16 residues long. Germline-derived CDR1 and CDR2 are SGHRS and YFSETQ. Trimming pared 3 bases from V and 0 bases from J, leaving 13 bases between. The CDR3 DNA reads as TGCGCCAGCAGCTCGGGCCAGATCGTAGCCAAAAACATTCAGTACTTC. Its protein product is CASSSGQIVAKNIQYF.

The rearrangement uses TRBV6-5 and TRBJ2-2; D ambiguous. The CDR3 consists of 13 residues. The germline gives CDR1 MNHEY, CDR2 SVGAGI. With 6 bases removed from V and 6 bases from J, the gap between germline ends came to 11 bases. CDR3 amino acids: CASSLSVAGELFF. The CDR3 bases are TGTGCCAGCAGCCTTTCGGTGGCCGGGGAGCTGTTTTTT.